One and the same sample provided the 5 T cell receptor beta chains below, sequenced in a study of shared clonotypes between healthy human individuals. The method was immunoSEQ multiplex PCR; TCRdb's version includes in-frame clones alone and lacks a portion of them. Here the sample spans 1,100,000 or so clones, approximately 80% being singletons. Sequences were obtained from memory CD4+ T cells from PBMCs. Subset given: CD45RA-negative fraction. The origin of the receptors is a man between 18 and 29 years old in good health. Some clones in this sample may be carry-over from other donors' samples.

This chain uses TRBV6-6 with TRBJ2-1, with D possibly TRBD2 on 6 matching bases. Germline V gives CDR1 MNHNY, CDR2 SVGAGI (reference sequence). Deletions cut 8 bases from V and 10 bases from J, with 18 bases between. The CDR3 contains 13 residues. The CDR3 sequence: CASPPERVCEQFF. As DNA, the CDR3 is TGTGCCAGCCCCCCAGAGCGGGTCTGCGAGCAGTTCTTC.

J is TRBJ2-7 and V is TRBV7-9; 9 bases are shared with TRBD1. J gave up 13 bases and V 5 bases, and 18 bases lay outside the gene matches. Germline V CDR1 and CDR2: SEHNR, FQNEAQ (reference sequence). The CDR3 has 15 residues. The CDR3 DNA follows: TGTGCCAGCAGCCAGGGGGGGACAGGGTCTACGATGTTCTACTTC. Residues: CASSQGGTGSTMFYF.

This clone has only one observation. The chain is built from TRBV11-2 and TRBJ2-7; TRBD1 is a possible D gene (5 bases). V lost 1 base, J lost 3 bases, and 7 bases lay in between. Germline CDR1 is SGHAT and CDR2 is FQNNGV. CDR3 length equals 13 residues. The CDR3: CASSLVQGYEQYF. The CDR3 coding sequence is TGTGCCAGCAGCTTAGTGCAGGGCTACGAGCAGTACTTC.

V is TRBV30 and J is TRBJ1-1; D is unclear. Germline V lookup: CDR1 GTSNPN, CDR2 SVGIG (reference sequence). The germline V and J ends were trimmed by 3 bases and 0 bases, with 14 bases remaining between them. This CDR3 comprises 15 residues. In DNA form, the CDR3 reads TGTGCCTGGAGGGTACGTGGAGGTTTGAACACTGAAGCTTTCTTT. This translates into CAWRVRGGLNTEAFF.

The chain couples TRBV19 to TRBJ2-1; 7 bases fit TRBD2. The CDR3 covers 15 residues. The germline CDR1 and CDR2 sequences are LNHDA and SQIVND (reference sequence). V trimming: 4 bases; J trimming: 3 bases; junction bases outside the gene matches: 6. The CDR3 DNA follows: TGTGCCAGTAGTAACGCGGGAGCGCACTACAATGAGCAGTTCTTC. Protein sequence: CASSNAGAHYNEQFF.